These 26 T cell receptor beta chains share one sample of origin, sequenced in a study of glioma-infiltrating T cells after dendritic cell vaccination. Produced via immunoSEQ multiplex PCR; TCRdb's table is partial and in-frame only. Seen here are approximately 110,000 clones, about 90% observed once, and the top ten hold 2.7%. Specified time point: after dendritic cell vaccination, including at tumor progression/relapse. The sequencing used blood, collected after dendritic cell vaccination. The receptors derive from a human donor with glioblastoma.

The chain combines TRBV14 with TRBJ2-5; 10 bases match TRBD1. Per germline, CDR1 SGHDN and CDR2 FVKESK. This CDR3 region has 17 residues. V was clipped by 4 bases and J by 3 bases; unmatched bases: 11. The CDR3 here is CASSPGTGALNEETQYF. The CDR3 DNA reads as TGTGCCAGCAGCCCCGGGACAGGGGCCCTTAACGAAGAGACCCAGTACTTC. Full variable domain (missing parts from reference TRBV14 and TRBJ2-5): EAGVTQFPSHSVIEKGQTVTLRCDPISGHDNLYWYRRVMGKEIKFLLHFVKESKQDESGMPNNRFLAERTGGTYSTLKVQPAELEDSGVYFCASSPGTGALNEETQYFGPGTRLLVL.

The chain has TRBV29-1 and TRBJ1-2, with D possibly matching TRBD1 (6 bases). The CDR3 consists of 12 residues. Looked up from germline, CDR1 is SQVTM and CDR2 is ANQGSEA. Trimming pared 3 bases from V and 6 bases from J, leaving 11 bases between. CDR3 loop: CSVEQGRNGYTF. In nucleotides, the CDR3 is TGCAGCGTTGAGCAGGGGCGAAATGGCTACACCTTC.

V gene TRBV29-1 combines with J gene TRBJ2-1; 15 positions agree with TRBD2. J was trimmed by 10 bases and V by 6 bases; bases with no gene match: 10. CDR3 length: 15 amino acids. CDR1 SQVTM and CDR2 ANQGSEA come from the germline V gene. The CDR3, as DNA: TGCAGCGTAACCCGGACTAGCGGGAGGGGGGGGGAGCAGTTCTTC. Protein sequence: CSVTRTSGRGGEQFF.

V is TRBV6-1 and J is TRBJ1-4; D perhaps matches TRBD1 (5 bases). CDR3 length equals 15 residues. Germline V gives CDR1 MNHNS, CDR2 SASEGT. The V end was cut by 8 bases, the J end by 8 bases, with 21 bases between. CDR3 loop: CASAGYGGVGEKLFF. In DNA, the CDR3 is TGTGCCAGCGCCGGGTATGGGGGGGTAGGCGAAAAACTGTTTTTT.

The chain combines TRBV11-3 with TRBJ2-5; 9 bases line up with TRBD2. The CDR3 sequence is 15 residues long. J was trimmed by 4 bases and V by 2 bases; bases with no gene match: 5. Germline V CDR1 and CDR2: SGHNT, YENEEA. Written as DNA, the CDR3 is TGTGCCAGCAGCTTAAACCCTAGCGGGACAGAGACCCAGTACTTC. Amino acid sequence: CASSLNPSGTETQYF.

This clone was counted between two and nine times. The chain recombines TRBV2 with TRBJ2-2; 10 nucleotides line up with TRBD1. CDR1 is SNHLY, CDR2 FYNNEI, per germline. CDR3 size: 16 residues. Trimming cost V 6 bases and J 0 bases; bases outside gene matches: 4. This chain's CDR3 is CASSRGTGANTGELFF. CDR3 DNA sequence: TGTGCCAGCAGCCGTGGGACAGGGGCGAACACCGGGGAGCTGTTTTTT. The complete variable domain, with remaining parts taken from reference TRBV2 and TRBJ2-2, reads EPEVTQTPSHQVTQMGQEVILRCVPISNHLYFYWYRQILGQKVEFLVSFYNNEISEKSEIFDDQFSVERPDGSNFTLKIRSTKLEDSAMYFCASSRGTGANTGELFFGEGSRLTVL.

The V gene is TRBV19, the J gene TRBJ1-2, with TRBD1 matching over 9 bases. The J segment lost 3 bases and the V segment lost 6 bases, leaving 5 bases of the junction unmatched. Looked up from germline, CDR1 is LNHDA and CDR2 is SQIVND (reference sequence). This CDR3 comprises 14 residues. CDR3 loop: CASRPRDRDYGYTF. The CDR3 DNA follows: TGTGCCAGTAGGCCCCGGGACAGGGACTATGGCTACACCTTC.

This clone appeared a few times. The CDR3 nucleotides are TGTGCCAGCAGCTTGAACAGGGCAACTAATGAAAAACTGTTTTTT. Encoded protein: CASSLNRATNEKLFF. J is TRBJ1-4 and V is TRBV7-2; D may be TRBD1 (6 bases). Germline loops: CDR1 SGHTA, CDR2 FQGNSA. Trimming removed 3 bases from V and 0 bases from J, with 8 bases in between. There are 15 residues in the CDR3.

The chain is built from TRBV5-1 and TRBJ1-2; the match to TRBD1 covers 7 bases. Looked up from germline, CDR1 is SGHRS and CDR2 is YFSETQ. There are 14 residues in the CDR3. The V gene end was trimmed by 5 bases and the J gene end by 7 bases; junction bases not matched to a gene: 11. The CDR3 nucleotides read TGCGCCAGCAGTATGGAGCAGGGGGGCTCTGGCTACACCTTC. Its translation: CASSMEQGGSGYTF.

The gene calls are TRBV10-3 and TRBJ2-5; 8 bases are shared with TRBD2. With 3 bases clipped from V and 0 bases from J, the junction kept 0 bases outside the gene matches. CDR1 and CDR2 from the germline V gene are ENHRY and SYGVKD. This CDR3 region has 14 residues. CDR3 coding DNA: TGTGCCATCAGTGAACTAGCGGACCAAGAGACCCAGTACTTC. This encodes CAISELADQETQYF.

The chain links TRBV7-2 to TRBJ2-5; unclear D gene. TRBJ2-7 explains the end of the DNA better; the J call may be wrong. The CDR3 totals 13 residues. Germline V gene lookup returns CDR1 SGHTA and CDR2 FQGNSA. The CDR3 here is CASSSQASYEQYF. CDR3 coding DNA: TGTGCCAGCAGCTCCCAGGCCTCCTACGAGCAGTACTTC.

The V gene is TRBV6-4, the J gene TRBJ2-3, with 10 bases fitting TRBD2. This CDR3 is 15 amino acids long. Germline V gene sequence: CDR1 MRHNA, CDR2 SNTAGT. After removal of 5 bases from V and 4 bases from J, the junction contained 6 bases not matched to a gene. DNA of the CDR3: TGTGCCAGCAGTTATAGCGGGGGGTCGGCAGATACGCAGTATTTT. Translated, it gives CASSYSGGSADTQYF.

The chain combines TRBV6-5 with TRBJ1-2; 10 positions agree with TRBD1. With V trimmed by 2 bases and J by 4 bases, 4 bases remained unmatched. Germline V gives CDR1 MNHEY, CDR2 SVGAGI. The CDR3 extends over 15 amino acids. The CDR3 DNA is TGTGCCAGCAGTTACCGGGACAGGGGTATCTATGGCTACACCTTC. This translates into CASSYRDRGIYGYTF.

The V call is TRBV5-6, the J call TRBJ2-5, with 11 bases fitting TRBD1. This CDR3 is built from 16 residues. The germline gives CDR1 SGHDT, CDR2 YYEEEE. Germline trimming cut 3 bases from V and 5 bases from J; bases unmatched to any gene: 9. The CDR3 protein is CASSSDGGQGAETQYF. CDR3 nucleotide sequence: TGTGCCAGCAGCTCCGACGGAGGACAGGGGGCCGAGACCCAGTACTTC.

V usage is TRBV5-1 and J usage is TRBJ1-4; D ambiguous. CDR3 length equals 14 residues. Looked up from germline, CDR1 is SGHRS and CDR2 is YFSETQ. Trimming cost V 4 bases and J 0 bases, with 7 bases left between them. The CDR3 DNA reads TGCGCCAGCAGCCTAGATGCAACTAATGAAAAACTGTTTTTT. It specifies CASSLDATNEKLFF. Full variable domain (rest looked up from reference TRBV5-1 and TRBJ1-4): KAGVTQTPRYLIKTRGQQVTLSCSPISGHRSVSWYQQTPGQGLQFLFEYFSETQRNKGNFPGRFSGRQFSNSRSEMNVSTLELGDSALYLCASSLDATNEKLFFGSGTQLSVL.

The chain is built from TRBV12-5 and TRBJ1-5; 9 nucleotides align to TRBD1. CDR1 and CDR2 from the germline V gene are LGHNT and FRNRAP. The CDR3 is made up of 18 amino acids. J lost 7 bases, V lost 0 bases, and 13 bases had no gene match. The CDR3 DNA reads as TGTGCTAGTGGTTTGGTACTGGGTCCGGGGACAGGGCAACAGCCCCAGCATTTT. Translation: CASGLVLGPGTGQQPQHF.

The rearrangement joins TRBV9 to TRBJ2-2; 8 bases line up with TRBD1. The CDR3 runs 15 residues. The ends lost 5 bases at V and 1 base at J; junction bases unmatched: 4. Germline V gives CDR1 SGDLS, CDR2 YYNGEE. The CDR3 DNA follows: TGTGCCAGCAGGACGACAGGGGAGAACACCGGGGAGCTGTTTTTT. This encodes CASRTTGENTGELFF.

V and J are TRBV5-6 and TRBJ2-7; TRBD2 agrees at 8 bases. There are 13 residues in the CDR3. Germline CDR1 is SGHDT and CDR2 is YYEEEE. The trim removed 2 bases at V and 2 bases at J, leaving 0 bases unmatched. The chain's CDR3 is CASSFSGAYEQYF. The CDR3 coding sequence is TGTGCCAGCAGCTTTAGCGGGGCCTACGAGCAGTACTTC.

CDR3 region: CASSQGTSGGETQYF. The CDR3 coding sequence is TGCGCCAGCAGCCAAGGCACTAGCGGGGGGGAGACCCAGTACTTC. The chain recombines TRBV4-1 with TRBJ2-5, with 12 bases aligning to TRBD2. V lost 1 base, J lost 5 bases, and 2 bases stayed unmatched. The CDR3 covers 15 residues. Germline CDR1 is MGHRA and CDR2 is YSYEKL.

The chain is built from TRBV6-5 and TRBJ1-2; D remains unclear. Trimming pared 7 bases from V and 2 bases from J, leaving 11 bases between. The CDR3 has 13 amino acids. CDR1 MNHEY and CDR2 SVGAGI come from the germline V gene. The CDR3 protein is CASNAPGNYGYTF. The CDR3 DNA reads TGTGCCAGCAACGCTCCAGGAAACTATGGCTACACCTTC.

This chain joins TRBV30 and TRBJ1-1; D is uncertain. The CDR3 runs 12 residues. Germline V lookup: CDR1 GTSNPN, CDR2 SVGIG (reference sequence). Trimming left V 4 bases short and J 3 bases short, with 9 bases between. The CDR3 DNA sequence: TGTGCCTGGAACACGCGGGACACTGAAGCTTTCTTT. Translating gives CAWNTRDTEAFF. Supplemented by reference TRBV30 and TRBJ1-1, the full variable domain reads SQTIHQWPATLVQPVGSPLSLECTVEGTSNPNLYWYRQAAGRGLQLLFYSVGIGQISSEVPQNLSASRPQDRQFILSSKKLLLSDSGFYLCAWNTRDTEAFFGQGTRLTVV.

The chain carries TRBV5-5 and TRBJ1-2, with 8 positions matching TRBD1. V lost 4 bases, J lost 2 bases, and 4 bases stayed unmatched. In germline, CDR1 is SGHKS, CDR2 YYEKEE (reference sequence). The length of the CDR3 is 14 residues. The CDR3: CASSQDRGNYGYTF. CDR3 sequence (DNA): TGTGCCAGCAGCCAAGACAGGGGAAACTATGGCTACACCTTC.

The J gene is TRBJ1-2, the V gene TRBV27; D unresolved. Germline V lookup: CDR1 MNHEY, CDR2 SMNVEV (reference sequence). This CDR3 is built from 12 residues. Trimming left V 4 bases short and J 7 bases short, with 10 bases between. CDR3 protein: CASSSAGSGYTF. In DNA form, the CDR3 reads TGTGCCAGCAGTTCAGCAGGCAGTGGCTACACCTTC.

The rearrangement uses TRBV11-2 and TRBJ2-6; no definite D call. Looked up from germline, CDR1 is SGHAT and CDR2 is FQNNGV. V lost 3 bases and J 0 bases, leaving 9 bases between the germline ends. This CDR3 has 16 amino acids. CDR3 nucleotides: TGTGCCAGCAGCTTCGAGCTGATCTCTGGGGCCAACGTCCTGACTTTC. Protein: CASSFELISGANVLTF.

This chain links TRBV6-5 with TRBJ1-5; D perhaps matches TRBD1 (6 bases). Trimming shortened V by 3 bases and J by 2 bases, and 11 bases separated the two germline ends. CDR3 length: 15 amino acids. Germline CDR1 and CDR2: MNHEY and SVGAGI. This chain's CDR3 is CASSYGSGGNQPQHF. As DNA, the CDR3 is TGTGCCAGCAGTTATGGTTCAGGGGGCAATCAGCCCCAGCATTTT.

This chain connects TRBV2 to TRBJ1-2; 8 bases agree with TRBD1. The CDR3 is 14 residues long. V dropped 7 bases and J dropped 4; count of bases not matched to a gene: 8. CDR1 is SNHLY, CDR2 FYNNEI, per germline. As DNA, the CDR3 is TGTGCCAGCACCCAGACAGGGGACGGCTATGGCTACACCTTC. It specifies CASTQTGDGYGYTF.